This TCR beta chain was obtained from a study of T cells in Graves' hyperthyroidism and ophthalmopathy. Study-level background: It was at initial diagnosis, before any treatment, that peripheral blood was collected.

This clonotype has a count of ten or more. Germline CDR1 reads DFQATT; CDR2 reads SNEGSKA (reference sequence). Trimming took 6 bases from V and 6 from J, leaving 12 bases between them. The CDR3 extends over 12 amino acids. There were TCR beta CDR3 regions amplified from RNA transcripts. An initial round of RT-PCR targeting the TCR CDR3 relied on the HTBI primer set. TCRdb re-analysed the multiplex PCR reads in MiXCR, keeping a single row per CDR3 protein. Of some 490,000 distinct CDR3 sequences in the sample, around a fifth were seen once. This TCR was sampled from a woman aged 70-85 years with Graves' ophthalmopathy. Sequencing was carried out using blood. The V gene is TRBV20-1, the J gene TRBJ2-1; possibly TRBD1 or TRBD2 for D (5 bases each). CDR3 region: CSAGARANEQFF. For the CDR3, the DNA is TGCAGTGCCGGGGCAAGGGCCAATGAGCAGTTCTTC.